This TCR beta chain originates from a study of cytomegalovirus exposure and HLA in healthy donors (dated by TCRdb to between 2016 and 2019). For the wider study: In an earlier analysis of 550 to 750 of the donors, 276 Gb of sequence data and 120 million or so unique TCR beta sequences from about 179 million T cells were reported. Typing coverage differed by locus: A, B, C, DRB1 and DQB1 were typed in roughly 620-630 donors, DQA1 in 522, DPA1 in approximately 600, and DPB1 in about 450. The study used immunosequencing to profile the T cell repertoires of approximately 690 subjects and linked those repertoires to cytomegalovirus serostatus. Rather than using new phenotypic data, the later analysis identified candidate immune exposures from TCR beta sequences and from how often those sequences occurred across donors. Every discovery cohort repertoire had been produced on one sequencing platform. Donor age, sex, ethnicity and CMV serostatus were collected together with the repertoire data. HLA typing included class I and class II loci at four-digit resolution. The study combined high-throughput TCR immunosequencing, statistical association of individual TCRs with disease status, and machine learning to predict cytomegalovirus infection status. Because of strong linkage in the cohort, five DR-DQ haplotypes were treated as single units for association and clustering. A separate validation cohort of 90 to 150 different subjects was used in addition to the roughly 640-subject first cohort. Of the 350 to 450 genotyped donors, approximately 82% fell in the genetic ancestry cluster associated with self-reported Caucasian donors. A later analysis re-analyzed previously published TCR beta repertoires from 666 donors and added high-resolution HLA genotyping to study TCR occurrence patterns. An early release covering about 600 HLA-typed donors comprised about 290 gigabases of sequencing data and 85 million to 100 million unique TCR sequences. In a later genetic analysis, genome-wide SNP genotypes for about three fifths of the roughly 670 donors were used, and that subset was treated as a discovery cohort. The study aimed to test whether cataloging public T cell receptors could reveal signatures of past pathogen exposure. Among about 390 genotyped donors of the cohort, an average of around 240,000 unique TCR beta nucleotide sequences were sequenced per donor, 15% to 20% of them non-productive. An earlier analysis of around 580 of the donors used high-throughput TCR beta sequencing to judge whether each TCR beta V gene segment behaved as functional or pseudogenic.

General study outcomes and caveats: In this cohort, only TCR beta chains were sequenced, and detectable features were limited by the absence of alpha or paired-chain data. A later genetic analysis reported fewer N-insertions in productive TCRs among donors in an Asian-associated ancestry cluster than the approximately 670-donor mean. HLA typing was unavailable for some donors at each locus, so association tests used only the typed subset. The authors suggested that the approach could potentially be extended to other disease states and immunological phenotypes. An earlier analysis of around 600 of the donors showed that most TCR beta V segments appeared in productive rearrangements either about 90% or about 30% of the time, which broadly matched IMGT annotations. A cluster of highly shared sequence variants was judged likely to be a technical artifact of the sequencing pipeline. Several of the top co-occurrence clusters appeared to be linked to parvovirus B19, influenza, CMV and Epstein-Barr virus, according to a later analysis. A later genetic analysis associated a missense DCLRE1C variant with V-gene and J-gene trimming of TCR beta chains, and an independent cohort replicated the association. Immune exposure information for the cohort was limited to CMV serostatus. In a later analysis, the rate of TCR association differed among HLA loci, with DRB1 alleles having the most associated TCRs and HLA-C alleles having the fewest. In a later analysis, some 17,000 TCR beta sequences were associated with specific HLA alleles at a false discovery rate of 0.05. In a later analysis, HLA-associated TCR beta chains were found to be more clonally expanded and to have lower generation probabilities than equally common non-associated chains. Linkage disequilibrium might explain the correlated functional status among segregating V segments, but an unknown experimental factor could not be ruled out. Strong co-occurrence of HLA alleles, especially DR and DQ, made assigning TCR associations to individual alleles difficult. In a later analysis, most CMV-associated TCR beta chains were found to appear HLA-restricted, with HLA associations seemingly driven largely by CMV exposure. The classifier was reported to diagnose cytomegalovirus status with high specificity and sensitivity in both the original and validation cohorts. Across donors, most TCR sequences were observed very rarely, whereas some public TCRs were present in many individuals. A further reported finding was that TCR beta sequences accurately predicted the HLA-A and HLA-B alleles for most subjects in the first cohort. A few of the identified cytomegalovirus-associated TCR beta chains were confirmed in vitro to be specific for cytomegalovirus antigens. A total of 150 to 200 TCR beta chains were listed by the study as associated with cytomegalovirus. Around 16 rarely observed V segments, including chromosome 9 orphons, were excluded from the earlier analysis of several hundred of the donors because counts were too low. Sequencing depth was assumed to be roughly uniform across donors in the presence/absence analyses, though that assumption may not hold.

In regard to this clone: Its antigen has not been determined. Base qualities are not at hand, and no much larger clone is one base apart.

The method was the immunoSEQ multiplex PCR assay. For the multiplex PCR, a mixture combining 60 forward primers for TCR Vbeta segments and 13 reverse primers for TCR Jbeta segments was used. The CDR3 region of rearranged TCR beta genes was amplified from genomic DNA by a multiplex PCR assay. The amplified TCR beta libraries were sequenced on the Illumina HiSeq System as 87-base-pair reads. As for the original processing: In a later analysis, around 80 million unique TCR beta chains were counted across the 500 to 850 repertoires, and around 11 million of these chains were shared by at least two donors. Raw reads were error-corrected and collapsed into unique sequences with a nearest-neighbor algorithm that merged closely related sequences to remove PCR and sequencing errors. To assign V, D and J gene segments, CDR3 sequences were aligned to IMGT reference sequences. Each retained sequence needed at least a six-nucleotide match to both a V gene segment and a J gene segment. Rearrangements were classified as productive when the CDR3 lacked stop codons and remained in frame with V and J, and all other rearrangements were classified as non-productive. Following IMGT convention, CDR3 was defined as the stretch from the second conserved V-encoded cysteine to the conserved J-encoded phenylalanine. The earlier analysis of roughly 590 of the donors excluded sequences that lacked an unambiguous match to a single V gene segment. An earlier analysis of several hundred of the donors called V segments functional above 56.7% productive rearrangements and segregating when the between-donor standard deviation exceeded 5%. A statistical classification framework was built for diagnosing cytomegalovirus status from the catalog of TCR beta chain sequences. V and J gene assignment, in a later analysis, came from comparing TCR nucleotide sequences with IMGT/GENE-DB human TR gene sequences. The TCRdist pipeline was used in a later analysis to assign CDR3 sequences and most-parsimonious VDJ recombination scenarios. A later analysis defined each TCR beta chain by its CDR3 amino acid sequence plus V-gene family, and excluded reads lacking a unique V-gene family. As a way to deal with suspected cross-contamination and a sequencing artifact, a later analysis dropped hundreds of nucleotide sequences that were highly shared and had low generation probability. For each public chain, a later analysis derived a clonal expansion index from normalized ranks of inferred template counts within each repertoire. In a later analysis, generation probabilities were computed with a VDJ recombination model fitted to out-of-frame rearrangements, and the resulting probabilities were checked against IGoR. A later analysis scored TCR-TCR, TCR-HLA and TCR-CMV co-occurrence with hypergeometric tests, applying a repertoire-size bias correction to TCR pairs. A later analysis estimated false discovery rates by permuting HLA or CMV assignments 20 times. In a later analysis, co-occurring TCRs were grouped using DBSCAN, with TCRdist sequence similarity added in when clustering inside HLA-allele-positive subsets. Repertoires with fewer than 30,000 or more than 120,000 public chains, plus five repertoires with anomalous nucleotide sharing, were excluded from co-occurrence clustering. TCRdb retrieved this table from immuneACCESS and kept in-frame rearrangements only. Not all clones are present; in checked studies, unresolved V genes account for under half, and no reason is known for the remainder. The V and J calls and the clone size are those of that table, but D and trimming were determined from the DNA. The sample yields fewer than 250,000 clones; 65% to 80% were counted once. The ten biggest clones cover 15% of the sample.

In total, 500 to 700 healthy bone marrow donors made up the cohort. All cohort members were sampled while nominally healthy, although unrecorded immune exposures were likely present. The donor tested CMV seronegative, placing the donor among the 350 to 400 seronegative members of the cohort. Every donor gave a peripheral blood sample, and the peripheral blood mononuclear cells from that sample were used for TCR beta sequencing. The Qiagen DNeasy Blood Extraction Kit was used to extract genomic DNA from the blood cell samples. The sequenced sample consisted of PBMCs. The source of this sequence is a man aged 35 to 55 in good health and CMV-seronegative.

The sequence in DNA is TGTGCCAGCAGCTTAGCGCGGGGTTTTGGAACTAATGAAAAACTGTTTTTT. This gives the protein CASSLARGFGTNEKLFF. Here the chain combines TRBV7-9 and TRBJ1-4, with no confident D gene call. As encoded in the germline V gene (reference sequence), CDR1 is SEHNR while CDR2 is FQNEAQ. Between the V and J ends, shortened by 0 bases and 1 base respectively, the junction contains 12 bases. Counted from cysteine to phenylalanine, this CDR3 has 17 amino acids. Only CDR3 DNA is held: 51 bases, read in frame from base 1.